Shown below are 12 T cell receptor beta chains from a single sample sequenced in a study of blood T cell repertoires in COVID-19. Clones were sequenced by immunoSEQ multiplex PCR, and TCRdb holds only the in-frame ones, with some missing. The sample lists 200,000 to 250,000 clones, about four fifths occurring once. The specimen sequenced was PBMCs or T cells enriched from blood (not recorded which). The receptors were sampled from a man aged 55 to 70 who had recovered from COVID-19.

The chain recombines TRBV11-3 with TRBJ1-3; 10 bases align to TRBD1. V shed 1 base, J shed 2 bases, and the junction held 5 bases outside the gene matches. The germline V gene encodes CDR1 SGHNT and CDR2 YENEEA. The CDR3 spans 17 residues. CDR3 protein: CASSLAGQGVAGNTIYF. The CDR3 region has the DNA TGTGCCAGCAGCTTAGCAGGACAGGGGGTCGCTGGAAACACCATATATTTT.

There are many counts of this clone. This chain connects TRBV18 to TRBJ1-2; 8 bases line up with TRBD1. Germline CDR1 KGHSH, CDR2 LQKENI. The CDR3 length is 14 residues. J lost 4 bases, V lost 5 bases, and 6 bases had no gene match. Here the CDR3 DNA reads TGTGCCAGCTCATCAGACAGGGGCAGCTATGGCTACACCTTC. The encoded protein is CASSSDRGSYGYTF.

The gene calls are TRBV7-9 and TRBJ1-2, with a weak D call TRBD1 (5 bases). The CDR3 sequence is 14 residues long. Trimming shortened V by 1 base and J by 3 bases, and 9 bases separated the two germline ends. Germline V CDR1 and CDR2: SEHNR, FQNEAQ (reference sequence). The CDR3 DNA sequence: TGTGCCAGCAGCTTAGTCGGCAGGGACTATGGCTACACCTTC. It codes for CASSLVGRDYGYTF.

The gene calls are TRBV7-8 and TRBJ1-2; D is unclear. The length of the CDR3 is 11 residues. Trimming pared 6 bases from V and 5 bases from J, leaving 7 bases between. The V gene's germline CDR1 is SGHVS and CDR2 FQNEAQ. CDR3 sequence: CASSSGYGYTF. The CDR3 DNA follows: TGTGCCAGCAGTTCGGGATATGGCTACACCTTC.

This clone turned up a few times. The chain is built from TRBV12-3 or TRBV12-4 and TRBJ2-1, with 8 bases that match TRBD2. The CDR3 totals 12 residues. The junction had 8 bases not matched to a gene; V was cut back by 5 bases and J by 14 bases. The CDR3 nucleotides are TGTGCCAGCAGTAAGACTCTGGGACTAGAGTTCTTC. It encodes CASSKTLGLEFF.

The CDR3 DNA is TGTGCCAGCAGCTTACAGACAGGGACTAATTCACCCCTCCACTTT. Its translation: CASSLQTGTNSPLHF. The gene calls are TRBV13 and TRBJ1-6; TRBD1 matches 7 bases. Germline lookup yields CDR1 PRHDT and CDR2 FYEKMQ (reference sequence). CDR3 length: 15 residues. Unmatched junction bases numbered 4, after V lost 2 bases and J lost 6 bases. Based on the CDR3 plus reference TRBV13 and TRBJ1-6, the full variable domain is AAGVIQSPRHLIKEKRETATLKCYPIPRHDTVYWYQQGPGQDPQFLISFYEKMQSDKGSIPDRFSAQQFSDYHSELNMSSLELGDSALYFCASSLQTGTNSPLHFGNGTRLTVT.

DNA for the CDR3: TGTGCCAGTAGTATAGAAGCTAGATACAATGAGCAGTTCTTC. Its protein is CASSIEARYNEQFF. V and J are TRBV19 and TRBJ2-1; no definite D call. CDR3 length equals 14 residues. Trimming left V 0 bases short and J 4 bases short, with 7 bases between. The V gene's germline CDR1 is LNHDA and CDR2 SQIVND (reference sequence).

The chain combines TRBV7-9 with TRBJ1-4, with 8 bases identical to TRBD1. The CDR3 loop spans 14 amino acids. In germline, CDR1 is SEHNR, CDR2 FQNEAQ (reference sequence). V lost 4 bases to trimming and J lost 7 bases; unmatched junction nucleotides: 5. DNA for the CDR3: TGTGCCAGCAGCTCAGGGACAGGAGGTGAAAAACTGTTTTTT. Amino acid sequence: CASSSGTGGEKLFF.

The chain recombines TRBV11-3 with TRBJ1-3; no reliable D call. The germline V gene encodes CDR1 SGHNT and CDR2 YENEEA. There are 12 residues in the CDR3. Trimming shortened V by 1 base and J by 11 bases, and 9 bases separated the two germline ends. The CDR3 region is CASSLAEFPIYF. The CDR3 DNA reads TGTGCCAGCAGCTTAGCAGAATTTCCCATATATTTT.

The rearrangement links TRBV11-2 to TRBJ2-7; 9 positions match TRBD1. Germline values: CDR1 SGHAT, CDR2 FQNNGV. The CDR3 runs to 15 residues. Trimming cost V 3 bases and J 4 bases; bases outside gene matches: 7. CDR3 region: CASSFGQGLRYEQYF. The CDR3 bases are TGTGCCAGCAGCTTCGGACAGGGGTTGCGGTACGAGCAGTACTTC.

CDR3 amino acids: CASSRQGTSGGIQETQYF. The CDR3 nucleotides read TGCGCCAGCAGCCGCCAGGGGACTAGCGGGGGGATCCAAGAGACCCAGTACTTC. This chain uses TRBV5-1 with TRBJ2-5, with 15 bases lining up with TRBD2. Trimming took 4 bases from V and 1 from J; bases not matched to a gene: 8. This CDR3 is built from 18 residues. Germline V gene lookup returns CDR1 SGHRS and CDR2 YFSETQ. The complete variable domain, with remaining parts taken from reference TRBV5-1 and TRBJ2-5, reads KAGVTQTPRYLIKTRGQQVTLSCSPISGHRSVSWYQQTPGQGLQFLFEYFSETQRNKGNFPGRFSGRQFSNSRSEMNVSTLELGDSALYLCASSRQGTSGGIQETQYFGPGTRLLVL.

V usage is TRBV12-5 and J usage is TRBJ1-1; D not resolved. The CDR3 extends over 13 amino acids. V dropped 7 bases and J dropped 4 bases, with 13 bases sitting between them. Germline CDR1 is LGHNT and CDR2 is FRNRAP. The CDR3: CASAPEGGTEAFF. CDR3 in DNA: TGTGCTAGTGCCCCCGAGGGAGGCACTGAAGCTTTCTTT.